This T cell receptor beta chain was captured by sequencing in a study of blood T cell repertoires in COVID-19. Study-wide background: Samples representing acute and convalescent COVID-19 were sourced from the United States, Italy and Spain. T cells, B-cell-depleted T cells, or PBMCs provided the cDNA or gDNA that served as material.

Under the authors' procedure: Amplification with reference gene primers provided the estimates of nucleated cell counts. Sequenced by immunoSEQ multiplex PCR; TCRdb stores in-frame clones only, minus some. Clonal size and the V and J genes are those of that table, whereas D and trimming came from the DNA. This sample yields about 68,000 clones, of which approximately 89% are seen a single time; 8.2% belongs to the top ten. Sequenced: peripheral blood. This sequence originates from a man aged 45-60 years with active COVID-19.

This CDR3 is CATSEGRGRGYTF. The CDR3 nucleotides are TGTGCCACCAGTGAGGGCAGGGGTAGGGGCTACACCTTC. V gene TRBV24-1 combines with J gene TRBJ1-2, with D possibly TRBD1 on 6 matching bases. The germline V gene encodes CDR1 KGHDR and CDR2 SFDVKD. V was clipped by 4 bases and J by 8 bases, with 13 bases between them. The CDR3 length is 13 residues.